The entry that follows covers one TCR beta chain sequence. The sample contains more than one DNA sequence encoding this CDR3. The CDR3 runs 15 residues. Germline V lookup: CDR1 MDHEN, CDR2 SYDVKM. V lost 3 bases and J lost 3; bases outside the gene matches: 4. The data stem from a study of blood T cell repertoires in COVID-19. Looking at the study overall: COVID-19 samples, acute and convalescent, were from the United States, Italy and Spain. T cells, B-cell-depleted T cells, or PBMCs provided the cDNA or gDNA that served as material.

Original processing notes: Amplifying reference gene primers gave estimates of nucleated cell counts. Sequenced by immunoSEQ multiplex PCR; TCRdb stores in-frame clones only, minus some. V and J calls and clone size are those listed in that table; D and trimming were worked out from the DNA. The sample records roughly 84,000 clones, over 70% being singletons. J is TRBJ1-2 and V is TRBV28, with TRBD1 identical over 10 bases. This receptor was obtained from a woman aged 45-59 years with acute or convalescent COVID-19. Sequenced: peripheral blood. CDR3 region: CASSLGQGRHYGYTF. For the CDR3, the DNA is TGTGCCAGCAGTTTGGGACAGGGGCGGCACTATGGCTACACCTTC.